The source of this T cell receptor (beta chain) is a study of CD8+ T cells in alopecia areata. Study at large: Severity was scored as percentage of affected scalp area in treated patients.

In its sample, this clone was seen a few times. Its antigen remains unidentified. RNA, once extracted, was reverse transcribed into cDNA for use as the sequencing template. TCRdb's copy holds only in-frame clones and misses some; the assay was immunoSEQ multiplex PCR. In the table there are fewer than 250,000 clones, 30% to 40% of which are singletons. Whole-study findings and limits: Sequencing of scalp samples also captures resident alphabeta T cells of normal skin.

Germline V gives CDR1 SQVTM, CDR2 ANQGSEA. V lost 6 bases and J 4 bases, leaving 10 bases between the germline ends. CDR3 length: 11 residues. As for treatment: oral pan-JAK inhibitor, 5-10 mg twice daily. The material was CD4+ T cells sorted from blood, obtained at week 34, from a patient treated with tofacitinib. The chain uses TRBV29-1 and TRBJ2-7; D is undetermined. The source is a human donor with alopecia areata. The CDR3 DNA follows: TGCAGCGTGACCGTTGGATACGAGCAGTACTTC. As protein: CSVTVGYEQYF.